This T cell receptor beta chain emerged from a study of cytomegalovirus exposure and HLA in healthy donors. General study findings and limits: Researchers reported that a few CMV-associated chains were confirmed in vitro as CMV antigen-specific.

The CDR3 is 15 residues long. The ends were cut back, 1 base at V and 3 bases at J, with 12 bases in the middle. CDR1 and CDR2 (germline): SGHVS, FQNEAQ. As to this clone: Its antigen is unknown.

The donors, nominally healthy at sampling, likely had unrecorded immune exposures. Amplification used 60 Vbeta primers and 13 Jbeta primers. The method was immunoSEQ multiplex PCR; TCRdb's version includes in-frame clones alone and lacks a portion of them. The sample has approximately 140,000 clones, about four fifths seen once. This chain links TRBV7-8 with TRBJ2-5; weak D call: TRBD1 (6 bases). The receptor was derived from a man aged 50-59 years in good health and CMV-seropositive. The sequenced sample was PBMCs. CDR3 amino acids: CASSLGGGQKETQYF. The CDR3 nucleotides read TGTGCCAGCAGCTTAGGAGGCGGACAGAAAGAGACCCAGTACTTC.